Given below is one T cell receptor (beta chain) in context. Germline values: CDR1 SGHRS, CDR2 YFSETQ. The V and J ends lost 2 bases and 9 bases, in that order; junction bases with no gene match: 14. The CDR3 sequence is 16 residues long. This entry belongs to a study of lymphopenia after photon versus proton radiotherapy. Clones were sequenced by immunoSEQ multiplex PCR, and TCRdb holds only the in-frame ones, with some missing. This repertoire shows approximately 22,000 clones, around 85% found once; its top ten account for over 15%. This TCR was recovered from a man aged 60-69 years with pancreatic cancer. The genes are TRBV5-1 and TRBJ2-1, with 7 positions matching TRBD1. This material consisted of peripheral blood, taken from a patient treated with photon-based radiotherapy. CDR3 sequence: CASSFPTQQGQGEQFF. Written as DNA, the CDR3 is TGCGCCAGCAGCTTTCCGACCCAACAGGGGCAGGGTGAGCAGTTCTTC.